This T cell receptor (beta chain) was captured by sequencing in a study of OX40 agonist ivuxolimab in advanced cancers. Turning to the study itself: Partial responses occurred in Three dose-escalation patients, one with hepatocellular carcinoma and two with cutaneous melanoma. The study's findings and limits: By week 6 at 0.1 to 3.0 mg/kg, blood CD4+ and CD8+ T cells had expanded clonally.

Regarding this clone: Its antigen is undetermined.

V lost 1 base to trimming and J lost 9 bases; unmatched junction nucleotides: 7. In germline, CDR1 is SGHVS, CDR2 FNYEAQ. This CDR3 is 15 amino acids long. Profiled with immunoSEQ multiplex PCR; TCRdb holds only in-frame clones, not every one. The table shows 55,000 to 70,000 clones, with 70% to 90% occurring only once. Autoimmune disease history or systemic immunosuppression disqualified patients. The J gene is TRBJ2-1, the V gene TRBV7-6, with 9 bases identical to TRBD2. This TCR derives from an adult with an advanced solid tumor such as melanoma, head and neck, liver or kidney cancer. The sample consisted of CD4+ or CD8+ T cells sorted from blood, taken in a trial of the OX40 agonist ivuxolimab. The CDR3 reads CASSLGSAGGVEQFF. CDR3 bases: TGTGCCAGCAGCTTAGGTTCCGCGGGAGGGGTTGAGCAGTTCTTC. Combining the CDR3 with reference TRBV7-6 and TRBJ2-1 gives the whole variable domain GAGVSQSPRYKVTKRGQDVALRCDPISGHVSLYWYRQALGQGPEFLTYFNYEAQQDKSGLPNDRFSAERPEGSISTLTIQRTEQRDSAMYRCASSLGSAGGVEQFFGPGTRLTVL.